The following is a T cell receptor (beta chain) sequence with its context. RNA was extracted with the RNeasy kit, and a quantity of about 0.45 to 1 ug was reverse transcribed using random hexamers. Amplification of TCR beta CDR3 across 54 Vbeta and 13 Jbeta was performed with immunoSEQ multiplex PCR. TCRdb independently ran MiXCR on the immunoSEQ multiplex PCR reads; one entry per CDR3 protein. The sample has around 200,000 distinct CDR3 sequences; around 93% are singletons. Germline V CDR1 and CDR2: MDHEN, SYDVKM. V lost 6 bases to trimming and J lost 4 bases; unmatched junction nucleotides: 8. This CDR3 has 15 amino acids. These data belong to a study of CD8 T cells in Susac syndrome.

The sequencing input was CD8+ T cells from PBMCs. The chain employs TRBV28 and TRBJ1-5; 8 bases fit TRBD1. This TCR was recovered from a human donor with Susac syndrome. This CDR3 reads CASRGSGGGNQPQHF. DNA for the CDR3: TGTGCCAGCAGAGGGTCAGGGGGCGGAAATCAGCCCCAGCATTTT.